Listed below are T cell receptor beta chains from one sample, sequenced in a study of breast tumors, draining lymph nodes, adjacent tissues. MiXCR was run by TCRdb on the multiplex PCR reads, yielding one entry per CDR3 protein. The table records approximately 130,000 distinct CDR3 sequences, 20% to 25% of them present only once. Specimen: axillary lymph node tissue. The receptor source for this set is a female donor with breast cancer. Some clones in this sample may be carry-over from other donors' samples. Each CDR3 is given with its conserved first and last residue. D genes are given only for firm matches. Expanded clones get a size class; other rows say once, few or many, or leave the size out.

V gene: TRBV5-1; J gene: TRBJ2-3; D gene: TRBD2; clone size: many; CDR3 DNA: TGCGCCAGCAGCTTGGGGCTAGCGGAAACAGATACGCAGTATTTT; CDR3 protein: CASSLGLAETDTQYF
V gene: TRBV6-4; J gene: TRBJ2-5; D gene: TRBD1; clone size: many; CDR3 DNA: TGTGCCGAACAACAGGGGGCCATCGCGGCCCACGAGGAGACCCAGTACTTC; CDR3 protein: CAEQQGAIAAHEETQYF
V gene: TRBV27; J gene: TRBJ2-2; D gene: TRBD2; clone size: NA; CDR3 DNA: TGTGCCAGCACCCAAGCGGGAGTCCCCGGGGAGCTGTTTTTT; CDR3 protein: CASTQAGVPGELFF
V gene: TRBV11-3; J gene: TRBJ2-5; D gene: NA; clone size: few; CDR3 DNA: TGTGCCAGCAGCCTTACGGGACTCCAAGAGACCCAGTACTTC; CDR3 protein: CASSLTGLQETQYF
V gene: TRBV7-8; J gene: TRBJ1-4; D gene: NA; clone size: many; CDR3 DNA: TGTGCCAGCAGTTACGGCCCTAATGAAAAACTGTTTTTT; CDR3 protein: CASSYGPNEKLFF
V gene: TRBV5-5; J gene: TRBJ2-1; D gene: TRBD1; clone size: many; CDR3 DNA: TGTGCCAGCAGCTTTCAGGGGGCGTCCTACAATGAGCAGTTCTTC; CDR3 protein: CASSFQGASYNEQFF
V gene: TRBV7-9; J gene: TRBJ2-2; D gene: NA; clone size: many; CDR3 DNA: TGTGCCAGCAGCCCCGACTCAATCACCGGGGAGCTGTTTTTT; CDR3 protein: CASSPDSITGELFF
V gene: TRBV12-3/TRBV12-4; J gene: TRBJ2-3; D gene: NA; clone size: many; CDR3 DNA: TGTGCCAGCAACCGGGAAATCACAGATACGCAGTATTTT; CDR3 protein: CASNREITDTQYF
V gene: TRBV19; J gene: TRBJ2-4; D gene: TRBD2; clone size: NA; CDR3 DNA: TGTGCCAGTAGTATAGATCTGAGCGGGAACAAAAACATTCAGTACTTC; CDR3 protein: CASSIDLSGNKNIQYF
V gene: TRBV29-1; J gene: TRBJ1-4; D gene: TRBD1; clone size: few; CDR3 DNA: TGCAGCGTTGAAGCGGAGGGGGCGGTGAAACTGTTTTTT; CDR3 protein: CSVEAEGAVKLFF
V gene: TRBV7-6; J gene: TRBJ2-7; D gene: NA; clone size: many; CDR3 DNA: TGTGCCAGCAGCTTAGCGGAAGGGAACTACGAGCAGTACTTC; CDR3 protein: CASSLAEGNYEQYF
V gene: TRBV20-1; J gene: TRBJ2-5; D gene: NA; clone size: few; CDR3 DNA: TGCAGTGCTAGACCCTCAGCCGAGACCCAGTACTTC; CDR3 protein: CSARPSAETQYF
V gene: TRBV12-3/TRBV12-4; J gene: TRBJ1-5; D gene: TRBD1; clone size: many; CDR3 DNA: TGTGCCAGCAGTTCTGGACAGGGCCCCAATCAGCCCCAGCATTTT; CDR3 protein: CASSSGQGPNQPQHF
V gene: TRBV6-1; J gene: TRBJ2-1; D gene: NA; clone size: many; CDR3 DNA: TGTGCCAGCAGTGAAGCCGGAAGGGCACACAATGAGCAGTTCTTC; CDR3 protein: CASSEAGRAHNEQFF
V gene: TRBV19; J gene: TRBJ2-3; D gene: NA; clone size: many; CDR3 DNA: TGTGCCAGTAGTATCTCGGGCACGCCCCCCACAGATACGCAGTATTTT; CDR3 protein: CASSISGTPPTDTQYF
V gene: TRBV5-8; J gene: TRBJ2-7; D gene: TRBD2; clone size: many; CDR3 DNA: TGTGCCAGCAGCTTGGACAGCGGGGGCCCCTACGAGCAGTACTTC; CDR3 protein: CASSLDSGGPYEQYF
V gene: TRBV6-2/TRBV6-3; J gene: TRBJ2-5; D gene: NA; clone size: few; CDR3 DNA: TGTGCCAGCACCCTGGAAGGGGAGACCCAGTACTTC; CDR3 protein: CASTLEGETQYF
V gene: TRBV5-6; J gene: TRBJ2-1; D gene: NA; clone size: many; CDR3 DNA: TGTGCCAGCAGTTCCCAGGGGTATGAGCAGTTCTTC; CDR3 protein: CASSSQGYEQFF
V gene: TRBV4-1; J gene: TRBJ2-5; D gene: TRBD2; clone size: many; CDR3 DNA: TGCGCCAGCAGCCAAGCGCGACTAGCGGGAGGATCAGAGGAGACCCAGTACTTC; CDR3 protein: CASSQARLAGGSEETQYF
V gene: TRBV11-1; J gene: TRBJ2-7; D gene: NA; clone size: many; CDR3 DNA: TGTGCCAGCAGCTTTTCCGGGTTTTACGAGCAGTACTTC; CDR3 protein: CASSFSGFYEQYF
V gene: TRBV12-3/TRBV12-4; J gene: TRBJ1-5; D gene: TRBD1; clone size: many; CDR3 DNA: TGTGCCAGCAGTTTCTCCGCGACAGGGGGAGGACAGCCCCAGCATTTT; CDR3 protein: CASSFSATGGGQPQHF
V gene: TRBV15; J gene: TRBJ2-1; D gene: NA; clone size: many; CDR3 DNA: TGTGCCACCGGGGGGTACAATGAGCAGTTCTTC; CDR3 protein: CATGGYNEQFF
V gene: TRBV28; J gene: TRBJ1-6; D gene: NA; clone size: many; CDR3 DNA: TGTGCCAGCAGTCCCTTCAGGGGAGCTAATTCACCCCTCCACTTT; CDR3 protein: CASSPFRGANSPLHF
V gene: TRBV5-1; J gene: TRBJ2-1; D gene: NA; clone size: many; CDR3 DNA: TGCGCCAGCAGCCCGGCGTCAGGTATGGGGCATGAGCAGTTCTTC; CDR3 protein: CASSPASGMGHEQFF
V gene: TRBV7-2; J gene: TRBJ2-1; D gene: NA; clone size: many; CDR3 DNA: TGTGCCAGCAGCTTAGATCATTACAATGAGCAGTTCTTC; CDR3 protein: CASSLDHYNEQFF
V gene: TRBV2; J gene: TRBJ2-1; D gene: NA; clone size: many; CDR3 DNA: TGTGCCAGCCGACCAAGGAATAGTGAGCAGTTCTTC; CDR3 protein: CASRPRNSEQFF
V gene: TRBV10-1; J gene: TRBJ2-7; D gene: TRBD1; clone size: many; CDR3 DNA: TGCGCCAGCAGCCCTATGACAGGGGCCCCCTACGAGCAGTACTTC; CDR3 protein: CASSPMTGAPYEQYF
V gene: TRBV6-6; J gene: TRBJ1-5; D gene: NA; clone size: many; CDR3 DNA: TGTGCCATCCAAGGGGAGCCCAATCAGCCCCAGCATTTT; CDR3 protein: CAIQGEPNQPQHF
V gene: TRBV2; J gene: TRBJ1-6; D gene: NA; clone size: many; CDR3 DNA: TGTGCCAGCATGTTGGGGTCCTATAATTCACCCCTCCACTTT; CDR3 protein: CASMLGSYNSPLHF
V gene: TRBV3-1; J gene: TRBJ2-3; D gene: TRBD2; clone size: few; CDR3 DNA: TGTGCCAGCAGCCAAGATGGCCGACGGGCTAGCGGGAGTTCAGATACGCAGTATTTT; CDR3 protein: CASSQDGRRASGSSDTQYF
V gene: TRBV6-5; J gene: TRBJ1-2; D gene: TRBD1; clone size: many; CDR3 DNA: TGTGCCAGCAGTTACGAAGCAGGGGGAGGCGGCTACACCTTC; CDR3 protein: CASSYEAGGGGYTF
V gene: TRBV10-1; J gene: TRBJ1-2; D gene: NA; clone size: few; CDR3 DNA: TGCGCCAGCAAAAGGGGCTATGGCTACACCTTC; CDR3 protein: CASKRGYGYTF
V gene: TRBV5-5; J gene: TRBJ1-5; D gene: NA; clone size: few; CDR3 DNA: TGTGCCAGCAGCTTGGAGAGGTATCAGCCCCAGCATTTT; CDR3 protein: CASSLERYQPQHF
V gene: TRBV5-6; J gene: TRBJ2-5; D gene: NA; clone size: many; CDR3 DNA: TGTGCCAGCAGCTTGGGGGGGGTTGCTAGAGAGACCCAGTACTTC; CDR3 protein: CASSLGGVARETQYF
V gene: TRBV14; J gene: TRBJ1-2; D gene: NA; clone size: many; CDR3 DNA: TGTGCCAGCAGCCAACGGCAATACTATGGCTACACCTTC; CDR3 protein: CASSQRQYYGYTF
V gene: TRBV15; J gene: TRBJ2-6; D gene: NA; clone size: many; CDR3 DNA: TGTGCCACCAGCCTCGGACAGACGACCTCTGGGGCCAACGTCCTGACTTTC; CDR3 protein: CATSLGQTTSGANVLTF
V gene: TRBV10-3; J gene: TRBJ1-5; D gene: TRBD1; clone size: many; CDR3 DNA: TGTGCCTCAGGAGCCGGGACAGGGGGTGTACTGCAGCCCCAGCATTTT; CDR3 protein: CASGAGTGGVLQPQHF
V gene: TRBV20-1; J gene: TRBJ2-3; D gene: NA; clone size: many; CDR3 DNA: TGCAGTGCTACGGGGGAGTCCACAGATACGCAGTATTTT; CDR3 protein: CSATGESTDTQYF
V gene: TRBV15; J gene: TRBJ1-5; D gene: NA; clone size: many; CDR3 DNA: TGTGCCACCAGCAGGAGCGCTTACAATCAGCCCCAGCATTTT; CDR3 protein: CATSRSAYNQPQHF
V gene: TRBV7-3; J gene: TRBJ2-1; D gene: TRBD1; clone size: medium-sized; CDR3 DNA: TGTGCCAGCAGCCTCAGACAGGGGACCCACAATGAGCAGTTCTTC; CDR3 protein: CASSLRQGTHNEQFF
V gene: TRBV6-5; J gene: TRBJ2-3; D gene: NA; clone size: NA; CDR3 DNA: TGTGCCAGCACAGTGGGGGATACGCAGTATTTT; CDR3 protein: CASTVGDTQYF
V gene: TRBV11-2; J gene: TRBJ1-2; D gene: NA; clone size: many; CDR3 DNA: TGTGCCAGCAGCCCCTCCGGCATGACTAACTATGGCTACACCTTC; CDR3 protein: CASSPSGMTNYGYTF
V gene: TRBV28; J gene: TRBJ2-2; D gene: NA; clone size: many; CDR3 DNA: TGTGCCAGCAGTTTAAGGCAGCTTAACACCGGGGAGCTGTTTTTT; CDR3 protein: CASSLRQLNTGELFF
V gene: TRBV5-4; J gene: TRBJ2-1; D gene: TRBD2; clone size: many; CDR3 DNA: TGTGCCAGCAGCGCCCGGACTAGCGGGATCTACAATGAGCAGTTCTTC; CDR3 protein: CASSARTSGIYNEQFF
V gene: TRBV20-1; J gene: TRBJ2-7; D gene: TRBD2; clone size: many; CDR3 DNA: TGCAGTGCTAGAGATCAACTAGCGGGGGCGGTCTACGAGCAGTACTTC; CDR3 protein: CSARDQLAGAVYEQYF
V gene: TRBV30; J gene: TRBJ1-2; D gene: NA; clone size: NA; CDR3 DNA: TGTGCCTGGAGTGGCGGGGGGGCCTCAGGCTATGGCTACACCTTC; CDR3 protein: CAWSGGGASGYGYTF
V gene: TRBV5-4; J gene: TRBJ2-3; D gene: NA; clone size: many; CDR3 DNA: TGTGCCAGCAGCTTGGATCTGGAATGGGATACGCAGTATTTT; CDR3 protein: CASSLDLEWDTQYF
V gene: TRBV7-2; J gene: TRBJ1-5; D gene: NA; clone size: few; CDR3 DNA: TGTGCCAGCAGCTTAGGGGCCGGGAACAATCAGCCCCAGCATTTT; CDR3 protein: CASSLGAGNNQPQHF
V gene: TRBV11-3; J gene: TRBJ2-7; D gene: NA; clone size: many; CDR3 DNA: TGTGCCAGCAGCTCCGGGGTTTGGGACGAGCAGTACTTC; CDR3 protein: CASSSGVWDEQYF
V gene: TRBV6-5; J gene: TRBJ1-2; D gene: TRBD1; clone size: many; CDR3 DNA: TGTGCCAGCAGTTACCGCCACCAAGGACAGGGAGACTATGGCTACACCTTC; CDR3 protein: CASSYRHQGQGDYGYTF